This T cell receptor (beta chain) came from a study of blood T cell repertoires in COVID-19. Produced via immunoSEQ multiplex PCR; TCRdb's table is partial and in-frame only. The sample yields fewer than 250,000 clones, 70% to 90% seen once. Trimming took off 4 bases at V and 12 bases at J, with 12 bases between the two ends. Germline CDR1 SNHLY, CDR2 FYNNEI. CDR3 length: 11 residues. This clonotype was sampled from a man aged 60 to 69 with COVID-19, enrolled during active disease. Specimen: peripheral blood. The V gene is TRBV2, the J gene TRBJ1-2; no clear D gene. In DNA, the CDR3 is TGTGCCAGCAGTGGACTGTCCGTAGACACCTTC. It translates to CASSGLSVDTF.